This T cell receptor beta chain emerged from a study of blood T cells in healthy people across ages. Overall study context: Every two T cells gave about one barcoded beta molecule via template switching. Study-wide findings and caveats: When one million T cells were used, diversity estimates were thought to be underestimates. The percentage of naive T cells correlated strongly with TCR beta diversity.

Isolation of PBMCs gave at least 7 million cells per sample. Concerning this clonotype: Its antigen is unknown.

The authors ran a second PCR of roughly 7 to 11 cycles using a sample-barcoded 5' primer and a J-beta primer mix. TCRdb reprocessed the 5' RACE reads via MiXCR and lists one record per CDR3 protein. The sample lists about 1,500,000 distinct CDR3 sequences, approximately 40% occurring once. The CDR3 extends over 16 amino acids. Germline V gene data show CDR1 as MNHEY and CDR2 as SMNVEV (reference sequence). V lost 0 bases to trimming and J lost 5 bases, with 14 bases between them. J is TRBJ2-1 and V is TRBV27; tentatively, D is TRBD1 or TRBD2 (5 bases each). This TCR was recovered from a young woman in good health. Sample: blood. CDR3 DNA: TGTGCCAGCAGTTTATCATGGGGGTTCCTCCACAATGAGCAGTTCTTC. It codes for CASSLSWGFLHNEQFF.